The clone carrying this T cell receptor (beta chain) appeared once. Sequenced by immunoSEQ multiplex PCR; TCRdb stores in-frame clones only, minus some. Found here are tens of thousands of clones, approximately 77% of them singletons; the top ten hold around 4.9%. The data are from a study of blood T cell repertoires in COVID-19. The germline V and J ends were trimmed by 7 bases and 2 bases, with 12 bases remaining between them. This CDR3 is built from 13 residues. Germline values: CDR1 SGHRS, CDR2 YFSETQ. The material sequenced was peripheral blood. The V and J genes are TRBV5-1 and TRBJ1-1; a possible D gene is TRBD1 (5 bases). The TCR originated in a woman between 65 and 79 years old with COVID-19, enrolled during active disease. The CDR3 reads CASRDSPNTEAFF. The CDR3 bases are TGCGCCAGCCGAGACAGCCCTAACACTGAAGCTTTCTTT.